This T cell receptor beta chain was captured by sequencing in a study of shared clonotypes between healthy human individuals. To note about this clone: Its antigen is unknown.

Unmatched junction bases numbered 3, after V lost 1 base and J lost 5 bases. The length of the CDR3 is 13 residues. Germline CDR1 GTSNPN, CDR2 SVGIG (reference sequence). General study results and limits: Sampling used blood alone; tissue repertoires probably differ. Memory subsets generally showed smaller estimated richness than naive subsets did.

Sequenced by immunoSEQ multiplex PCR; TCRdb stores in-frame clones only, minus some. Of millions of clones in the sample, roughly nine tenths were seen once. This TCR was sampled from a man between 18 and 29 years old in good health. The sample consisted of naive CD4+ T cells sorted from blood. Subset described: CD45RA+ positively selected. The chain is built from TRBV30 and TRBJ1-2, with 8 bases lining up with TRBD1. Here the CDR3 reads CAWSAGGPYGYTF. As DNA, the CDR3 is TGTGCCTGGAGTGCAGGGGGCCCATATGGCTACACCTTC.